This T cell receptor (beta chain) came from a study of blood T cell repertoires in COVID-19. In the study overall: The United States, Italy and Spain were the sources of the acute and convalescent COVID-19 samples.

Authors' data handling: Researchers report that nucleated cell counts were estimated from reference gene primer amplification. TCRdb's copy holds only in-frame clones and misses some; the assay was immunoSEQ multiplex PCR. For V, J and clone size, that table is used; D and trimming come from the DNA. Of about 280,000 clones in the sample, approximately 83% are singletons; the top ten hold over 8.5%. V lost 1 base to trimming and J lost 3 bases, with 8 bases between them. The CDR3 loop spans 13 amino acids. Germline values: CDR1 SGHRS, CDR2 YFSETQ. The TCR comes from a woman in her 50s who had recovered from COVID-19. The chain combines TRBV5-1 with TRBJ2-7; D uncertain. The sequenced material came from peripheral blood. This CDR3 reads CASSLTRHYEQYF. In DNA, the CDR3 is TGCGCCAGCAGCTTGACCAGACACTACGAGCAGTACTTC. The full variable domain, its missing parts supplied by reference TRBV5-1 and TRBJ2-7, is KAGVTQTPRYLIKTRGQQVTLSCSPISGHRSVSWYQQTPGQGLQFLFEYFSETQRNKGNFPGRFSGRQFSNSRSEMNVSTLELGDSALYLCASSLTRHYEQYFGPGTRLTVT.